This T cell receptor beta chain was observed in a study of cytomegalovirus exposure and HLA in healthy donors. General observations from the study: Productive status was seen about 87% or about 30% of the time for most TCR beta V segments in an earlier analysis. Some TCR beta chains (roughly 160 of them) were listed as cytomegalovirus-associated.

It was with 60 Vbeta and 13 Jbeta primers that the PCR ran. Only in-frame clones appear in the TCRdb table, and some are missing; sequencing was by immunoSEQ multiplex PCR. The table records 120,000 or so clones, approximately 74% of them present only once. The table lists this clone with a few counts. Its antigen is still unknown. Other DNA sequences of this sample code for an identical CDR3. CDR1 and CDR2 (germline): MNHNS, SASEGT. The CDR3 extends over 13 amino acids. The V gene end was trimmed by 8 bases and the J gene end by 2 bases; junction bases not matched to a gene: 6. This clonotype was obtained from a woman aged 45-59 years in good health and CMV-seropositive. The chain carries TRBV6-1 and TRBJ2-7, with 7 bases identical to TRBD2. The material sequenced was PBMCs. In DNA form, the CDR3 reads TGTGCCAGCCGTCGTGGGACTACCTACGAGCAGTACGTC. Encoded protein: CASRRGTTYEQYV.